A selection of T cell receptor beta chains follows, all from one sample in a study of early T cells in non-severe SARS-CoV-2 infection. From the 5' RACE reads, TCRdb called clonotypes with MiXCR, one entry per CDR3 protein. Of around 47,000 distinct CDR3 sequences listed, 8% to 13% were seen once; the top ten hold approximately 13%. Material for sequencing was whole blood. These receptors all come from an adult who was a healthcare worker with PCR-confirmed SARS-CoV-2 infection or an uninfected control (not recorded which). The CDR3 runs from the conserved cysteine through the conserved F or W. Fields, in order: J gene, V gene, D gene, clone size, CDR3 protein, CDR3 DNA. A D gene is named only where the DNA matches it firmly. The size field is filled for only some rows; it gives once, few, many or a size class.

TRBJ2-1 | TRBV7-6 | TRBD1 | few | CASSQTGNEQFF | TGTGCCAGCAGCCAGACAGGGAATGAGCAGTTCTTC
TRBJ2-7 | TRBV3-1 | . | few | CASSLTRYEQYF | TGTGCCAGCAGCCTGACACGGTACGAGCAGTACTTC
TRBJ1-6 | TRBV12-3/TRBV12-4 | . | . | CASSQIYNSPLHF | TGTGCCAGCAGCCAGATTTATAATTCACCCCTCCACTTT
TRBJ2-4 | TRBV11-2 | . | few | CASSIDVRVAKNIQYF | TGTGCCAGCAGCATTGACGTCAGGGTGGCCAAAAACATTCAGTACTTC
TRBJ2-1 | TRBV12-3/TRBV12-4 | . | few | CASSPLGGSYNEQFF | TGTGCCAGCAGCCCTTTGGGAGGCAGTTACAATGAGCAGTTCTTC
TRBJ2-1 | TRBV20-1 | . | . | CSASRGVGEQFF | TGCAGTGCTAGCCGTGGGGTCGGTGAGCAGTTCTTC
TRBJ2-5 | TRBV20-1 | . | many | CSASGSYQETQYF | TGCAGTGCTAGTGGGTCGTACCAAGAGACCCAGTACTTC
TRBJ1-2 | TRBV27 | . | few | CASRLAGETNYGYTF | TGTGCCAGCAGGTTGGCGGGGGAGACAAACTATGGCTACACCTTC
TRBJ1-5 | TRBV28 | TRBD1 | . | CASSYGGDRDNQPQHF | TGTGCCAGCAGTTATGGCGGGGACAGGGACAATCAGCCCCAGCATTTT
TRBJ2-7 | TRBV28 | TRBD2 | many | CASRDSGRPLGGEQYF | TGTGCCAGCAGGGACAGCGGGAGGCCGTTGGGGGGCGAGCAGTACTTC
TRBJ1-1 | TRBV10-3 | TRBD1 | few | CATGQGTEAFF | TGTGCCACAGGACAGGGTACTGAAGCTTTCTTT
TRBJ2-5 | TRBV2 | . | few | CASSEQGSQETQYF | TGTGCCAGCAGTGAACAGGGATCGCAAGAGACCCAGTACTTC
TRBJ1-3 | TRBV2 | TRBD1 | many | CASSDDRGHGNTIYF | TGTGCCAGCAGTGACGACAGGGGGCATGGAAACACCATATATTTT
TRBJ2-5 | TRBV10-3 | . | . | CAISEQETQYF | TGTGCCATCAGTGAGCAAGAGACCCAGTACTTC
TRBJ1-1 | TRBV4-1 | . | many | CASSQERGPMEAFF | TGCGCCAGCAGCCAAGAAAGGGGCCCTATGGAAGCTTTCTTT
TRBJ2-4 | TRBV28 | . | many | CASSRRDTIVAKNIQYF | TGTGCCAGCAGTCGCCGGGACACGATCGTGGCCAAAAACATTCAGTACTTC
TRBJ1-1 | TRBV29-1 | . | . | CSVEPTQSMNTEAFF | TGCAGCGTTGAGCCAACCCAGTCCATGAACACTGAAGCTTTCTTT
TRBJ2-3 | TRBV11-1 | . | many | CASSARASSLTDTQYF | TGTGCCAGCAGCGCCCGGGCCTCGTCCCTCACAGATACGCAGTATTTT
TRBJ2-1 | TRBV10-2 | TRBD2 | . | CASRRSGLAGGRGNEQFF | TGCGCCAGCAGACGCTCCGGACTAGCGGGAGGCCGAGGGAATGAGCAGTTCTTC
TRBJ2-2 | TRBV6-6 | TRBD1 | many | CASRNRGRSGELFF | TGTGCCAGCAGGAACAGGGGGCGATCCGGGGAGCTGTTTTTT
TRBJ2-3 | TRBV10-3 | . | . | CAISEKGFQGHTDTQYF | TGTGCCATCAGTGAAAAAGGATTCCAGGGCCACACAGATACGCAGTATTTT
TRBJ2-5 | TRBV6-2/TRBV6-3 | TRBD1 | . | CASSPHTGGMQETQYF | TGTGCCAGCAGTCCTCATACAGGGGGTATGCAAGAGACCCAGTACTTC
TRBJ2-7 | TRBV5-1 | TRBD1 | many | CASSLGGQGSVEQYF | TGCGCCAGCAGCTTGGGGGGACAGGGGAGCGTCGAGCAGTACTTC
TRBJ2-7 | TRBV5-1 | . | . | CASNQDGSYEQYF | TGCGCCAGCAATCAAGACGGATCCTACGAGCAGTACTTC
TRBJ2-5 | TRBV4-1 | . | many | CASSQSQPRGETQYF | TGCGCCAGCAGCCAAAGCCAGCCCCGAGGGGAGACCCAGTACTTC
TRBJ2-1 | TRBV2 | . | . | CASTRQQYNEQFF | TGTGCCAGCACTCGACAGCAATACAATGAGCAGTTCTTC
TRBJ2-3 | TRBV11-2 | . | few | CASSFGTDTQYF | TGTGCCAGCAGCTTCGGGACAGATACGCAGTATTTT
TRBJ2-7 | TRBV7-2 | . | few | CASSLGGSAAYF | TGTGCCAGCAGCTTAGGGGGGAGCGCGGCGTACTTC
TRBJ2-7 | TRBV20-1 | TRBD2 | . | CSAREAGEIYEQYF | TGCAGTGCTAGAGAGGCGGGAGAGATTTACGAGCAGTACTTC
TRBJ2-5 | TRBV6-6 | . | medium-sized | CASSRQPGAAETQYF | TGTGCCAGCAGTCGCCAGCCAGGGGCTGCGGAGACCCAGTACTTC
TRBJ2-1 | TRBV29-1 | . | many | CSVKARKRDKTYNEQFF | TGCAGCGTTAAGGCTAGAAAGCGGGACAAGACCTACAATGAGCAGTTCTTC
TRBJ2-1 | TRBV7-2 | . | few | CASSHRRADNEQFF | TGTGCCAGCAGCCACCGGAGGGCAGACAATGAGCAGTTCTTC
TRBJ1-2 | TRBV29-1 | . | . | CSVQNSGTSGYTF | TGCAGCGTTCAAAATTCCGGGACCTCTGGCTACACCTTC
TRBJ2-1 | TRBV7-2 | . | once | CASSLRHPRGEQFF | TGTGCCAGCAGCTTACGACACCCGCGGGGTGAGCAGTTCTTC
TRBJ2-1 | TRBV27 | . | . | CASSKSYEQFF | TGTGCCAGCAGCAAGAGCTATGAGCAGTTCTTC
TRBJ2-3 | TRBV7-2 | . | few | CASSLASKPPGYEGNF | TGTGCCAGCAGCTTAGCATCGAAGCCTCCGGGTTACGAAGGGAATTTT
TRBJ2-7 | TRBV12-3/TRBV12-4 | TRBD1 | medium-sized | CASSQTGGPYEQYF | TGTGCCAGCAGCCAGACAGGGGGCCCCTACGAGCAGTACTTC
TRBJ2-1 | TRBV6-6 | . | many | CASSPILGAYGEQFF | TGTGCCAGCAGCCCGATACTAGGGGCCTACGGTGAGCAGTTCTTC
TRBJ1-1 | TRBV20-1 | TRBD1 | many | CSAHRTGANTEAFF | TGCAGTGCTCACCGGACAGGCGCGAACACTGAAGCTTTCTTT
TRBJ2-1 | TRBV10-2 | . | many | CASRANPGTTPSRIQGNEQFF | TGCGCCAGCAGGGCAAACCCCGGGACCACACCCTCCAGGATCCAGGGGAATGAGCAGTTCTTC
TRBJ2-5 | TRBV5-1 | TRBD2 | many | CASSLAASGAQETQYF | TGCGCCAGCAGCTTGGCGGCTAGCGGGGCCCAAGAGACCCAGTACTTC
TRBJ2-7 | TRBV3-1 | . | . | CASSHDSEQYF | TGTGCCAGCAGCCACGACAGTGAGCAGTACTTC
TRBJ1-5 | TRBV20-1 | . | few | CSAENSGADSNQPQHF | TGCAGTGCTGAAAATTCCGGAGCCGATAGCAATCAGCCCCAGCATTTT
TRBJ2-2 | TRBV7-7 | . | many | CASSLVPATDQLFF | TGTGCTAGCAGCTTAGTCCCAGCCACCGATCAGCTGTTTTTT
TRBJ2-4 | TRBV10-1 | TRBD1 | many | CASSSDRVGRTKNIQYF | TGCGCCAGCAGTTCGGACAGGGTGGGGCGAACCAAAAACATTCAGTACTTC
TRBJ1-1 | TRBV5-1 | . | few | CASSLVGQLNTEAFF | TGCGCCAGCAGCTTGGTTGGACAGCTGAACACTGAAGCTTTCTTT
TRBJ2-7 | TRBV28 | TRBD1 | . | CASSRPGQGGHEQYF | TGTGCCAGCAGTCGCCCGGGACAGGGGGGGCACGAGCAGTACTTC
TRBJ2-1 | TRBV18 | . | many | CASSPPSVPLNEQFF | TGTGCCAGCTCACCACCGTCAGTACCCCTCAACGAGCAGTTCTTC